This T cell receptor (beta chain) was captured in a study of T cell changes during pregnancy in multiple sclerosis. Produced via immunoSEQ multiplex PCR; TCRdb's table is partial and in-frame only. This sample has 88,000 or so clones, with 90% to 95% found just once. The sample consisted of peripheral blood, taken before pregnancy. This receptor was taken from a female donor with multiple sclerosis, enrolled in a pregnancy study.

The CDR3 DNA reads TGTGCCAGTTCTACAGGGGCCCTCTCCTACGAGCAGTACTTC. Translating gives CASSTGALSYEQYF. The chain links TRBV19 to TRBJ2-7; 7 nucleotides line up with TRBD1. V shed 8 bases and J 0 bases; nucleotides not matched to a gene: 7. There are 14 residues in the CDR3. Germline V gives CDR1 LNHDA, CDR2 SQIVND (reference sequence).